These T cell receptor beta chains were read from a single sample in a study of cytomegalovirus exposure and HLA in healthy donors. Clones were sequenced by immunoSEQ multiplex PCR, and TCRdb holds only the in-frame ones, with some missing. The top ten hold 4% to 4.5% of the sample, which has some 170,000 clones, under 90% seen once. Input material: PBMCs. Receptors were obtained from a young man in good health and CMV-seropositive. Each CDR3 is given with its conserved first and last residue. A D gene is named only where the DNA matches it firmly. For some rows the clone size is stated as once, few or many, or as a class when expanded; others skip it.

J gene | V gene | D gene | clone size | CDR3 DNA | CDR3 protein
TRBJ2-5 | TRBV14 | TRBD2 | - | TGTGCCAGCAGCCAAGTAGCGGGAGGGGGAGAGACCCAGTACTTC | CASSQVAGGGETQYF
TRBJ2-3 | TRBV2 | - | - | TGTGCCAGCAGTGAAAGAGTGTCTAATACAGATACGCAGTATTTT | CASSERVSNTDTQYF
TRBJ1-2 | TRBV9 | - | - | TGTGCCAGCAGCGTAGGAGGGATTCATGGCTACACCTTC | CASSVGGIHGYTF
TRBJ2-2 | TRBV18 | - | - | TGTGCCAGCTCACCAATTAGCGGCCTGGGCACCGGGGAGCTGTTTTTT | CASSPISGLGTGELFF
TRBJ2-7 | TRBV5-4 | - | - | TGTGCCAGCAGCTTAGGGCGGGGGCCTGGCTACGAGCAGTACTTC | CASSLGRGPGYEQYF
TRBJ1-5 | TRBV2 | - | - | TGTGCCAGCAGGACATTCAGCAATCAGCCCCAGCATTTT | CASRTFSNQPQHF
TRBJ2-5 | TRBV7-2 | TRBD2 | - | TGTGCCAGCAGCTGGGCCCCGAGCGGGAGGGGAGAAGAGACCCAGTACTTC | CASSWAPSGRGEETQYF
TRBJ2-3 | TRBV7-8 | - | - | TGTGCCAGCAGCCAGGGGCGGGATACGCAGTATTTT | CASSQGRDTQYF
TRBJ2-2 | TRBV9 | - | - | TGTGCCAGCAGCGGGGGAGCCGGGGAGCTGTTTTTT | CASSGGAGELFF
TRBJ2-7 | TRBV19 | - | few | TGTGCCAGTAGCCAAGGCGGAACCAACTACGAGCAGTACTTC | CASSQGGTNYEQYF
TRBJ2-2 | TRBV21-1 | - | once | TGTGCCAGCAGCCGGGACAGGGGTGTCGACACCGGGGAGCTGTTTTTT | CASSRDRGVDTGELFF
TRBJ2-1 | TRBV9 | - | few | TGTGCCAGCAGGATCGGGCCCGGAGGTGGTGAGCAGTTCTTC | CASRIGPGGGEQFF
TRBJ1-2 | TRBV28 | TRBD1 | - | TGTGCCAGCAGGCAGGGACAGGGGAACTATGGCTACACCTTC | CASRQGQGNYGYTF
TRBJ2-7 | TRBV28 | TRBD2 | - | TGTGCCAGCGGGAAAGATCTAGCGGTAACCTACGAGCAGTACTTC | CASGKDLAVTYEQYF
TRBJ2-7 | TRBV7-9 | - | - | TGTGCCAGCAGCTTATCATCCTACGAGCAGTACTTC | CASSLSSYEQYF
TRBJ1-2 | TRBV4-1 | - | once | TGCGCCAGCAGCCAACGGGCAGGGGTAGGCGGTGGCTACACCTTC | CASSQRAGVGGGYTF
TRBJ1-5 | TRBV6-6 | - | few | TGTGCCAGCAGTTCCCCGGGGGGAGCCTCAACCGAAGTGCATTTT | CASSSPGGASTEVHF
TRBJ2-7 | TRBV25-1 | TRBD1 | - | TGTGCCAGCAGTGAATGGTATTCCGGGACAGGGGTCCACGAGCAGTACTTC | CASSEWYSGTGVHEQYF
TRBJ2-3 | TRBV6-5 | - | - | TGTGCCAGCAGGCCAACCGGGGCAGATACGCAGTATTTT | CASRPTGADTQYF
TRBJ2-1 | TRBV5-1 | - | - | TGCGCCAGCACTAGGGACTTTCTCAATGAGCAGTTCTTC | CASTRDFLNEQFF
TRBJ1-5 | TRBV4-1 | - | few | TGCGCCAGCAGCCCCACCTCCGGGTATGCCAATCAGCCCCAGCATTTT | CASSPTSGYANQPQHF
TRBJ2-7 | TRBV13 | TRBD2 | - | TGTGCCAGCACTCTAGCGGGAGGGACCTACGAGCAGTACTTC | CASTLAGGTYEQYF
TRBJ1-2 | TRBV7-9 | - | - | TGTGCCAGCAGCTTCCCCAGGGGCTCCCCCTATGGCTACACCTTC | CASSFPRGSPYGYTF
TRBJ1-5 | TRBV4-2 | - | - | TGTGCCAGCAGCCAAGGTGAGACTGAACATAGCAATCAGCCCCAGCATTTT | CASSQGETEHSNQPQHF
TRBJ1-2 | TRBV10-1 | TRBD1 | - | TGCGCCAGCAGTCCCGGGACAGGGACCTTTTATGGCTACACCTTC | CASSPGTGTFYGYTF